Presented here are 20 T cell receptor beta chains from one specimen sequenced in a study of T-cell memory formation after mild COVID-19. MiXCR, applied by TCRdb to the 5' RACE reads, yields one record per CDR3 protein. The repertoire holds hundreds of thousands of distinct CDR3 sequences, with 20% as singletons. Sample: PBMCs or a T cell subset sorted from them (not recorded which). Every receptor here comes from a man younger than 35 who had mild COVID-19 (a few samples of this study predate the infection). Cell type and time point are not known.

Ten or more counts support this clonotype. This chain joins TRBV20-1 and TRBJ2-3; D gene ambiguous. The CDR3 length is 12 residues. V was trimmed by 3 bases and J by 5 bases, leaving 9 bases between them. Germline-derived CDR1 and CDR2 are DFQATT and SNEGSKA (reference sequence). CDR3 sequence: CSASPRVDTQYF. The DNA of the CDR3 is TGCAGTGCTAGCCCCCGGGTAGATACGCAGTATTTT.

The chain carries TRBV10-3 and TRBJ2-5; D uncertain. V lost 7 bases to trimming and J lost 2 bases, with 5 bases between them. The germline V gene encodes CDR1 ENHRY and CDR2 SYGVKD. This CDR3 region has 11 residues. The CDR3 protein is CAIMDQETQYF. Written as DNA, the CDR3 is TGTGCCATCATGGATCAAGAGACCCAGTACTTC.

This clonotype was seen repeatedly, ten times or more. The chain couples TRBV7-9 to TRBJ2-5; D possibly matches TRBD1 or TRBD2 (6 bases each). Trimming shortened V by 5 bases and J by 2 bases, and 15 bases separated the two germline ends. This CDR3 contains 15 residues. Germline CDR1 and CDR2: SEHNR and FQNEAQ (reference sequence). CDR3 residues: CASSPMGGYQETQYF. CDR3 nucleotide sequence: TGTGCCAGCAGCCCGATGGGGGGCTATCAAGAGACCCAGTACTTC.

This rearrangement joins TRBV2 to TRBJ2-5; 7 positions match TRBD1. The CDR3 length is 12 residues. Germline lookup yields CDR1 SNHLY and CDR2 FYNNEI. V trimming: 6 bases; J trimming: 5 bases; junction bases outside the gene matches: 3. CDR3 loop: CASRLQGETQYF. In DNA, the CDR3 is TGTGCCAGCAGATTACAGGGGGAGACCCAGTACTTC.

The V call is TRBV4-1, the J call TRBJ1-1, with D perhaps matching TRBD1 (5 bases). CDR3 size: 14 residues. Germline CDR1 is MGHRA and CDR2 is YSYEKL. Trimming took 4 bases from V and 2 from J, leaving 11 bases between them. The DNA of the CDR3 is TGCGCCAGCAGCCGGGCAACAGGCAACACTGAAGCTTTCTTT. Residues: CASSRATGNTEAFF.

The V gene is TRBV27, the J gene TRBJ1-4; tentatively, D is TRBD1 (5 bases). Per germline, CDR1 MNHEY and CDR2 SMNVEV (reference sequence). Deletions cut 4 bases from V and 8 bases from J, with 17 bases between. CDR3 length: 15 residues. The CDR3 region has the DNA TGTGCCAGCAGTTGGAGAGGGATGGGGGGGGAAAAACTGTTTTTT. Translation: CASSWRGMGGEKLFF.

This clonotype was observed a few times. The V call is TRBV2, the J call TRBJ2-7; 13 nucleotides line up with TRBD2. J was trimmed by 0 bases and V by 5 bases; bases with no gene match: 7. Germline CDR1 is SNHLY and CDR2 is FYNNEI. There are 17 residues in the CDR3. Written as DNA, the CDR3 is TGTGCCAGCAGTTTGGGACTAGCGGGATTGAGCTCCTACGAGCAGTACGTC. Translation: CASSLGLAGLSSYEQYV.

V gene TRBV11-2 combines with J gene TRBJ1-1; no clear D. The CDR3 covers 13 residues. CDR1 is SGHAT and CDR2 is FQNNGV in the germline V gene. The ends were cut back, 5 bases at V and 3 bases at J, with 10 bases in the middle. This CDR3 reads CASSHQGDTEAFF. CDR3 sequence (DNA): TGTGCCAGCAGCCACCAAGGAGACACTGAAGCTTTCTTT.

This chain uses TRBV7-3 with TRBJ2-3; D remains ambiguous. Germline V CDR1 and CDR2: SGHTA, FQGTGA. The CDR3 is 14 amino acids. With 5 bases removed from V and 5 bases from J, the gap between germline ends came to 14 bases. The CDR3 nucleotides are TGTGCCAGCAGCCGCGACTTGTTCAAAGATACGCAGTATTTT. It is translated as CASSRDLFKDTQYF. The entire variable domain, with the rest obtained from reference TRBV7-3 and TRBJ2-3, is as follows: GAGVSQTPSNKVTEKGKYVELRCDPISGHTALYWYRQSLGQGPEFLIYFQGTGAADDSGLPNDRFFAVRPEGSVSTLKIQRTERGDSAVYLCASSRDLFKDTQYFGPGTRLTVL.

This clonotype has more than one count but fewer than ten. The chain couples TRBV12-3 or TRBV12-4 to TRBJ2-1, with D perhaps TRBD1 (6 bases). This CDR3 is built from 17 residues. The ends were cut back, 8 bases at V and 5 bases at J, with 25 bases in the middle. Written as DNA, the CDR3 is TGTGCCAGCTCTCATACGGGGAGAGGGACAAGACACAATGAGCAGTTCTTC. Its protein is CASSHTGRGTRHNEQFF.

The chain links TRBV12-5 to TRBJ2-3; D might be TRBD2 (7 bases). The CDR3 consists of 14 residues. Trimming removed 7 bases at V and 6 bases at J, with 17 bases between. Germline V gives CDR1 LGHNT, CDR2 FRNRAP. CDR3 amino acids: CASALGGAGDTQYF. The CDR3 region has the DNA TGTGCTAGTGCCTTAGGGGGGGCCGGGGATACGCAGTATTTT.

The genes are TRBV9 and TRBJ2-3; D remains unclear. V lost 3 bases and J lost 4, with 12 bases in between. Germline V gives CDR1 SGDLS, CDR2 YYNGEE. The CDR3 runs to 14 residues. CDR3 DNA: TGTGCCAGCAGCGAATGGGGTTTCCCAGATACGCAGTATTTT. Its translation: CASSEWGFPDTQYF. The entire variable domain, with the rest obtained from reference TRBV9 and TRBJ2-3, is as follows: DSGVTQTPKHLITATGQRVTLRCSPRSGDLSVYWYQQSLDQGLQFLIQYYNGEERAKGNILERFSAQQFPDLHSELNLSSLELGDSALYFCASSEWGFPDTQYFGPGTRLTVL.

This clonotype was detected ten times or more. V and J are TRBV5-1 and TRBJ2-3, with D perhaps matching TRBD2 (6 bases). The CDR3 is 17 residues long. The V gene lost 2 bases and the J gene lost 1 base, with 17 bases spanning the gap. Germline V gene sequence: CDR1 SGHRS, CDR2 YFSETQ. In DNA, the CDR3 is TGCGCCAGCAGCTTTACGTCGGCAGGCGGGGGCACAGATACGCAGTATTTT. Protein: CASSFTSAGGGTDTQYF.

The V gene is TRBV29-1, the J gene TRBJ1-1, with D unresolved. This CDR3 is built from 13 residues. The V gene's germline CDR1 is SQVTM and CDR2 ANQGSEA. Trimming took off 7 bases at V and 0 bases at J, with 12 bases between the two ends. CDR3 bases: TGCAGCGCGGTACACAGAATGAACACTGAAGCTTTCTTT. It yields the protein CSAVHRMNTEAFF.

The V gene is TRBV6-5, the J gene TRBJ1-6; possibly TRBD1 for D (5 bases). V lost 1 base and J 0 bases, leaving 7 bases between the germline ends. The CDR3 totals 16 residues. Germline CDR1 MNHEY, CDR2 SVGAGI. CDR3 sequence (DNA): TGTGCCAGCAGTTACTTAGGGACCTCCTATAATTCACCCCTCCACTTT. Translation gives CASSYLGTSYNSPLHF.

In DNA, the CDR3 is TGTGCCAGCAGCTTAGGTCCTAGGAATGAGCAGTTCTTC. Its protein product is CASSLGPRNEQFF. The J gene is TRBJ2-1, the V gene TRBV7-2, with D unclear. Trimming pared 1 base from V and 7 bases from J, leaving 8 bases between. CDR1 is SGHTA and CDR2 is FQGNSA in the germline V gene. The CDR3 extends over 13 amino acids. Filled out from reference TRBV7-2 and TRBJ2-1, the complete variable domain reads GAGVSQSPSNKVTEKGKDVELRCDPISGHTALYWYRQSLGQGLEFLIYFQGNSAPDKSGLPSDRFSAERTGGSVSTLTIQRTQQEDSAVYLCASSLGPRNEQFFGPGTRLTVL.

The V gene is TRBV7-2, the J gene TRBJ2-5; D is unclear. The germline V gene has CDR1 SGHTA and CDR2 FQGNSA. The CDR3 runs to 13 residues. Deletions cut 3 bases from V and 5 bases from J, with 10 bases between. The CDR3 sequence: CASSFSSLETQYF. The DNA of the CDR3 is TGTGCCAGCAGCTTTAGCAGTCTGGAGACCCAGTACTTC.

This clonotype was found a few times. This CDR3 is CSVGAGTGLEKLFF. In DNA, the CDR3 is TGCAGCGTTGGGGCCGGGACAGGCCTTGAAAAACTGTTTTTT. The chain carries TRBV29-1 and TRBJ1-4; 8 bases align to TRBD1. CDR3 length: 14 amino acids. Germline trimming cut 4 bases from V and 7 bases from J; bases unmatched to any gene: 8. Germline lookup yields CDR1 SQVTM and CDR2 ANQGSEA.

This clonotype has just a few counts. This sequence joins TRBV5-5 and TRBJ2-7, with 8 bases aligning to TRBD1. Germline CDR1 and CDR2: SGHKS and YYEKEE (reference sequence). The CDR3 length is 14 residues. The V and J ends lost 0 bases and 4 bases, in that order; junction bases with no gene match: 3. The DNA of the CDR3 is TGTGCCAGCAGCTTGGGACAGGGGCGGTACGAGCAGTACTTC. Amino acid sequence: CASSLGQGRYEQYF.

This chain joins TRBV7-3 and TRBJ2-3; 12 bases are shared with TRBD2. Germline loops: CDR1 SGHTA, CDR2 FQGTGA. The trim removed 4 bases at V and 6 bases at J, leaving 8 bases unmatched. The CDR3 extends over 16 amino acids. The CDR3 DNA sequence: TGTGCCAGCAGCTCCGGACTAGCGGGGAGTGCGGATACGCAGTATTTT. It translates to CASSSGLAGSADTQYF. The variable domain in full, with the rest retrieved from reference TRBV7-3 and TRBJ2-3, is GAGVSQTPSNKVTEKGKYVELRCDPISGHTALYWYRQSLGQGPEFLIYFQGTGAADDSGLPNDRFFAVRPEGSVSTLKIQRTERGDSAVYLCASSSGLAGSADTQYFGPGTRLTVL.